A selection of T cell receptor beta chains follows, all from one sample in a study of blood T cell repertoires in COVID-19. Assay: immunoSEQ multiplex PCR; the TCRdb copy retains only in-frame clones and omits some. There are more than 60,000 clones in the sample; roughly nine tenths occur only once, and 4.5% to 5% lies in the top ten. Sample: peripheral blood. These receptors were collected from a woman aged 50 to 60 with active COVID-19. The CDR3 runs from the conserved cysteine through the conserved F or W. D genes are given only for firm matches. Not every row has a clone size; where given, it reads once, few, many or a size class.

J gene,V gene,D gene,clone size,CDR3 DNA,CDR3 protein
TRBJ1-1,TRBV5-6,.,.,TGTGCCAGCAGCAGTGACAGAGGTTGGGATGGCGCTGAAGCTTTCTTT,CASSSDRGWDGAEAFF
TRBJ1-1,TRBV7-9,.,.,TGTGCCAGCAGCTTAGGCAGGGGAAGGACTGAAGCTTTCTTT,CASSLGRGRTEAFF
TRBJ1-1,TRBV13,.,few,TGTGCCAGCAGCCTCCAGGGTAGGGGGACTGAAGCTTTCTTT,CASSLQGRGTEAFF
TRBJ2-3,TRBV19,.,.,TGTGCCAGCGGGGGACGCACAGATACGCAGTATTTT,CASGGRTDTQYF
TRBJ1-2,TRBV3-1/TRBV3-2,TRBD1,.,TGTGCCAGCAGCCAAGTACAGGGGTATGGCTACACCTTC,CASSQVQGYGYTF
TRBJ1-2,TRBV5-1,.,.,TGCGCCAGCAGCTCCCAATGGACAGAACTTAACTATGGCTACACCTTC,CASSSQWTELNYGYTF
TRBJ1-1,TRBV7-3,.,.,TGTGCCAGCAGCTTGGGCAGGACTGAGGAAGCTTTCTTT,CASSLGRTEEAFF
TRBJ1-2,TRBV29-1,TRBD1,.,TGCAGCGTTGAAGATTTGGGGACAGGACGCGTCTATGGCTACACCTTC,CSVEDLGTGRVYGYTF
TRBJ2-1,TRBV29-1,TRBD1,.,TGCAGCGCTGGGGGCGGACAGGGGGCTTACAATGAGCAGTTCTTC,CSAGGGQGAYNEQFF
TRBJ1-1,TRBV3-1/TRBV3-2,.,.,TGTGCCAGCAGCCAAGTTCTTAGGACAGCGAACACTGAAGCTTTCTTT,CASSQVLRTANTEAFF
TRBJ2-7,TRBV7-3,TRBD2,.,TGTGCCAGCAGCTCCCGGACTAGCGGGAGCCCCCCCCAGAACGAGCAGTACTTC,CASSSRTSGSPPQNEQYF
TRBJ2-7,TRBV7-9,.,few,TGTGCCAGCAGCCCAAAATACAGGGTGGGCCACGAGCAGTACTTC,CASSPKYRVGHEQYF
TRBJ1-1,TRBV6-5,TRBD1,.,TGTGCCAGCACTCCAGGGACAGGGGGAGGGACTGAAGCTTTCTTT,CASTPGTGGGTEAFF
TRBJ2-3,TRBV7-2,.,.,TGTGCCAGCAGCCCCGGGACTGTAACAGATACGCAGTATTTT,CASSPGTVTDTQYF
TRBJ1-6,TRBV18,TRBD1,.,TGTGCCAGCTCTCGGCTTCCCACCGGGACAGATAATTCACCCCTCCACTTT,CASSRLPTGTDNSPLHF
TRBJ1-1,TRBV18,TRBD1,.,TGTGCCAGCTCACCCCCGGACAGGGGATCCACTGAAGCTTTCTTT,CASSPPDRGSTEAFF
TRBJ2-1,TRBV6-6,TRBD2,.,TGTGCCAGCAGGACCGGGACTAGGGGCTACAATGAGCAGTTCTTC,CASRTGTRGYNEQFF
TRBJ1-3,TRBV10-2,.,.,TGCGCCAGCACCGGGGGGGCCGGCGGCACCATATATTTT,CASTGGAGGTIYF
TRBJ2-1,TRBV5-1,TRBD2,.,TGCGCCAGCAGCATTAGCGGGGAGGTATCTGGTGAGCAGTTCTTC,CASSISGEVSGEQFF
TRBJ1-6,TRBV19,TRBD1,.,TGTGCCAGTAGTATCGGGACAGGGCTTTATTCACCCCTCCACTTT,CASSIGTGLYSPLHF
TRBJ2-2,TRBV10-1,TRBD1,once,TGCGCCAGCAGTGCCGGCAGGGGGCTAACGGAGAGTGGCGGGGAGCTGTTTTTT,CASSAGRGLTESGGELFF
TRBJ2-6,TRBV15,.,.,TGTGCCACCAGCAGTCGCCGGGGGTCTGGGGCCAACGTCCTGACTTTC,CATSSRRGSGANVLTF
TRBJ1-6,TRBV27,.,once,TGTGCCAGCAGTTTAGGGGGGACCTATAATTCACCCCTCCACTTT,CASSLGGTYNSPLHF
TRBJ2-1,TRBV18,TRBD2,.,TGTGCCAGCTCACCCCCCCAGGGACTAGCGGGGGTAAACAATGAGCAGTTCTTC,CASSPPQGLAGVNNEQFF
TRBJ2-7,TRBV27,.,.,TGTGCCAGCAGTCTGACACAAACCTACGAGCAGTACTTC,CASSLTQTYEQYF
TRBJ1-2,TRBV10-2,.,.,TGCGCCAGTCGACAGGTTGGGAGTGGCTACACCTTC,CASRQVGSGYTF
TRBJ2-1,TRBV11-1,.,.,TGTGCCAGCAGCCCGTCATCGGGTGGGAATGAGCAGTTCTTC,CASSPSSGGNEQFF
TRBJ2-3,TRBV1,.,.,TGCACCAGCAGCCAAGAAGGGACTAGCATTAAGGGGGATACGCAGTATTTT,CTSSQEGTSIKGDTQYF
TRBJ1-5,TRBV7-9,.,.,TGTGCCAGCAGAGTGTCGGGACAGCCCCAGCATTTT,CASRVSGQPQHF
TRBJ2-7,TRBV7-3,.,.,TGTGCCAGCAGCTTAAGCGGGACCTCTGAGCAGTACTTC,CASSLSGTSEQYF
TRBJ1-6,TRBV7-9,.,.,TGTGCCAGCAGCTTGACAGGCACTAATTCACCCCTCCACTTT,CASSLTGTNSPLHF
TRBJ2-7,TRBV5-1,TRBD2,.,TGCGCCAGCAGCTTGGGTGGTAGCGGGAGGTCCGAGCAGTACTTC,CASSLGGSGRSEQYF
TRBJ2-1,TRBV2,TRBD2,.,TGTGCCAGCATCGAGGGTGGGACTAGCGGCTACAATGAGCAGTTCTTC,CASIEGGTSGYNEQFF
TRBJ1-3,TRBV30,.,few,TGTGCCTGGAGTGAAATACGGACAGACACCATATATTTT,CAWSEIRTDTIYF
TRBJ2-7,TRBV2,.,.,TGTGCCAGCAGTGAAGGGATAGGAGGAGGGCCGGGGGCCTACGAGCAGTACTTC,CASSEGIGGGPGAYEQYF
TRBJ2-1,TRBV4-2,.,.,TGTGCCAGCAGGGGAGCCAGTTCAAACCCCTACAATGAGCAGTTCTTC,CASRGASSNPYNEQFF
TRBJ2-3,TRBV11-3,.,.,TGTGCCAGCAGCTTTTCTCCCACAGATACGCAGTATTTT,CASSFSPTDTQYF
TRBJ1-2,TRBV6-6,TRBD1,.,TGTGCCAGCAGTTCGGAGCCGGGACAGGGCCGCGGCTACACCTTC,CASSSEPGQGRGYTF
TRBJ2-1,TRBV5-5,TRBD2,once,TGTGCCAGCAGCCCAGGATCCGCTAGCGGGATCAACAATGAGCAGTTCTTC,CASSPGSASGINNEQFF
TRBJ1-1,TRBV11-2,TRBD1,.,TGTGCCAGCAGTCAACTGGGACAGGCCAAAGGGACTGAAGCTTTCTTT,CASSQLGQAKGTEAFF
TRBJ2-3,TRBV5-6,.,.,TGTGCCAGCAGCTTAACCGGGGGGCGGCGGCGGGGCCCCACAGATACGCAGTATTTT,CASSLTGGRRRGPTDTQYF
TRBJ1-1,TRBV3-1/TRBV3-2,.,few,TGTGCCAGCAGCCTCGGAGAGAACACTGAAGCTTTCTTT,CASSLGENTEAFF
TRBJ2-2,TRBV11-1,TRBD2,.,TGTGCCAGCAGCGGGACTAGAGCCACCGGGGAGCTGTTTTTT,CASSGTRATGELFF
TRBJ2-1,TRBV6-5,.,.,TGTGCCAGCAGTTATGGCCGACGGAGGTACAATGAGCAGTTCTTC,CASSYGRRRYNEQFF
TRBJ1-2,TRBV6-5,.,.,TGTGCCAGCCGCGCCTTTAGGGACACTAACTATGGCTACACCTTC,CASRAFRDTNYGYTF
TRBJ1-1,TRBV6-1,TRBD1,.,TGTGCCAGCAGTGAACAGGGGGCTTGGACTGAAGCTTTCTTT,CASSEQGAWTEAFF
TRBJ2-3,TRBV9,TRBD2,.,TGTGCCAGCAGCTTGGGACTAGCGCTAAGAACAGATACGCAGTATTTT,CASSLGLALRTDTQYF
TRBJ2-1,TRBV15,TRBD2,.,TGTGCCACCAGCAGCATAGCGGGAGGGCCCAATGAGCAGTTCTTC,CATSSIAGGPNEQFF
TRBJ1-1,TRBV28,TRBD1,.,TGTGCCAGCAGTCCCCACCGGACAGGGCCTGTAGCTTTCTTT,CASSPHRTGPVAFF
TRBJ2-1,TRBV13,TRBD2,.,TGTGCCAGCAGCCCTCTTGTAGCGGGAGGGCTTGAGCAGTTCTTC,CASSPLVAGGLEQFF
TRBJ1-5,TRBV12-3/TRBV12-4,.,.,TGTGCCAGCAGCCCTCGTAGCAATCAGCCCCAGCATTTT,CASSPRSNQPQHF
TRBJ1-2,TRBV5-4,TRBD1,.,TGTGCCAGCAGCTTGCTATCGGACAGGGAATATGGCTACACCTTC,CASSLLSDREYGYTF
TRBJ2-7,TRBV7-6,TRBD1,.,TGTGCCAGCAGCTCCTTGACAGGGAGCTCCTACGAGCAGTACTTC,CASSSLTGSSYEQYF
TRBJ2-7,TRBV2,TRBD1,.,TGTGCCAGCAGTCCGGACAGGGAGTACGAGCAGTACTTC,CASSPDREYEQYF
TRBJ2-7,TRBV11-2,TRBD2,.,TGTGCCAGCAGCCGCGGGGGGATCGAGCAGTACTTC,CASSRGGIEQYF